These 28 T cell receptor beta chains came from one sample sequenced in a study of prognosis after radiotherapy for stage I lung cancer. By two-round multiplex PCR, the TCR beta CDR3 was amplified from genomic DNA. Specific primers for each TRBV and TRBJ gene were what first-round PCR used. One entry per CDR3 protein results from TCRdb running MiXCR on the multiplex PCR reads. Here the sample spans about 17,000 distinct CDR3 sequences, around 15% being singletons. Material: PBMCs, obtained before or after stereotactic body radiation therapy (not recorded which). These receptors were collected from a donor aged 50 or older with non-small cell lung cancer.

This clonotype came up many times. J is TRBJ2-2 and V is TRBV12-3 or TRBV12-4; a possible D gene is TRBD1 (6 bases). The CDR3 runs 16 residues. The germline V and J ends were trimmed by 6 bases and 0 bases, with 14 bases remaining between them. The CDR3 DNA is TGTGCCAGCAGACAGAGGGGGACCTCGAACACCGGGGAGCTGTTTTTT. Protein: CASRQRGTSNTGELFF.

This clonotype was seen at least ten times. The genes are TRBV9 and TRBJ2-1; D call uncertain. Germline CDR1 is SGDLS and CDR2 is YYNGEE. The CDR3 runs 12 residues. The V and J ends lost 0 bases and 9 bases respectively, with 7 bases between them. The CDR3 loop reads CASSVGSTEQFF. The CDR3 DNA sequence: TGTGCCAGCAGCGTAGGATCAACTGAGCAGTTCTTC. The variable domain in full, with the rest retrieved from reference TRBV9 and TRBJ2-1, is DSGVTQTPKHLITATGQRVTLRCSPRSGDLSVYWYQQSLDQGLQFLIQYYNGEERAKGNILERFSAQQFPDLHSELNLSSLELGDSALYFCASSVGSTEQFFGPGTRLTVL.

This clonotype has ten or more counts. The rearrangement joins TRBV9 to TRBJ2-1; 9 nucleotides match TRBD2. With V trimmed by 3 bases and J by 8 bases, 9 bases remained unmatched. The CDR3 length is 15 residues. CDR1 and CDR2 (germline): SGDLS, YYNGEE. As DNA, the CDR3 is TGTGCCAGCAGCGACAGCGGGAGGCTTGTCGATGAGCAGTTCTTC. This encodes CASSDSGRLVDEQFF.

At least ten counts were recorded for this clonotype. One junction end does not reproduce the germline sequence, and a read error may be involved. This sequence joins TRBV30 and TRBJ2-1; the D gene is possibly TRBD1 (5 bases). This CDR3 region has 14 residues. The germline CDR1 and CDR2 sequences are GTSNPN and SVGIG (reference sequence). The CDR3 coding sequence is TGTGCCTGGAGATACGGAATTGGGGCCTATGAGCAATTCTTC. Amino acid sequence: CAWRYGIGAYEQFF. Looking up the rest from reference TRBV30 and TRBJ2-1 gives the full variable domain: SQTIHQWPATLVQPVGSPLSLECTVEGTSNPNLYWYRQAAGRGLQLLFYSVGIGQISSEVPQNLSASRPQDRQFILSSKKLLLSDSGFYLCAWRYGIGAYEQFFGPGTRLTVL.

This clonotype came up many times. V gene TRBV9 combines with J gene TRBJ2-3; D remains unclear. This CDR3 has 15 residues. Germline V gene lookup returns CDR1 SGDLS and CDR2 YYNGEE. Between the trimmed V and J ends, which lost 0 bases and 1 base, there was a span of 9 bases. CDR3 sequence: CASSVAWRRTDTQYF. The CDR3 DNA follows: TGTGCCAGCAGCGTAGCTTGGCGTCGCACAGATACGCAGTATTTT.

This clonotype was detected many times. The chain joins TRBV18 to TRBJ2-2; 9 bases align to TRBD1. The germline gives CDR1 KGHSH, CDR2 LQKENI. V trimming: 5 bases; J trimming: 6 bases; junction bases outside the gene matches: 7. This CDR3 spans 15 amino acids. CDR3 amino acids: CASSLGQGNSGELFF. The CDR3, as DNA: TGTGCCAGCTCATTGGGACAGGGAAATTCCGGGGAGCTGTTTTTT.

In its sample, this clonotype was seen many times. The V gene is TRBV7-9, the J gene TRBJ1-1, with TRBD1 as a possible D gene (5 bases). Between the trimmed V and J ends, which lost 2 bases and 4 bases, there was a span of 14 bases. CDR3 length: 15 amino acids. The germline V gene encodes CDR1 SEHNR and CDR2 FQNEAQ (reference sequence). The CDR3 DNA is TGTGCCAGCAGCTTATCCCGTGGGGGTCGCACTGAAGCTTTCTTT. As protein: CASSLSRGGRTEAFF.

This clonotype is categorized as medium-sized (0.01 to 0.1%). The chain carries TRBV11-3 and TRBJ2-5; D tentatively reads TRBD1 or TRBD2 (5 bases each). This CDR3 comprises 17 residues. Trimming removed 5 bases from V and 4 bases from J, with 23 bases in between. Germline V gene lookup returns CDR1 SGHNT and CDR2 YENEEA. This CDR3 reads CASSLGRGVGVGETQYF. The CDR3 nucleotides are TGTGCCAGCAGCCTCGGACGGGGCGTAGGCGTAGGAGAGACCCAGTACTTC.

Worth noting for this clonotype: A far larger clone differs by one base, so this is likely a read error. The chain uses TRBV7-9 and TRBJ2-5; 8 bases align to TRBD1. Per germline, CDR1 SEHNR and CDR2 FQNEAQ (reference sequence). CDR3 length equals 13 residues. CDR3 amino acids: CASSRGGTGHEFF. CDR3 DNA sequence: TGTGCCAGCAGCCGCGGCGGGACAGGACATGAGTTCTTC.

This clonotype has a count of ten or more. This sequence joins TRBV7-9 and TRBJ2-2; D gene uncertain. The CDR3 spans 12 residues. Germline V gives CDR1 SEHNR, CDR2 FQNEAQ (reference sequence). Trimming left V 10 bases short and J 0 bases short, with 6 bases between. Written as DNA, the CDR3 is TGTGCCACCGAGACGAACACCGGGGAGCTGTTTTTT. It specifies CATETNTGELFF.

This clonotype occurred many times. This chain links TRBV15 with TRBJ2-7; 7 nucleotides line up with TRBD1. Germline trimming cut 4 bases from V and 1 base from J; bases unmatched to any gene: 7. Germline lookup yields CDR1 LNHNV and CDR2 YYDKDF (reference sequence). The CDR3 runs to 15 residues. CDR3 nucleotide sequence: TGTGCCACCAGCAAAGACAGGGATGTATCCTACGAGCAGTACGTC. Translating it yields CATSKDRDVSYEQYV.

There are many counts of this clonotype. An end of the junction does not agree with germline; a read error may underlie this. The chain uses TRBV6-1 and TRBJ2-1, with TRBD2 as a possible D gene (6 bases). The CDR3 spans 12 residues. Germline lookup yields CDR1 MNHNS and CDR2 SASEGT. CDR3 amino acids: CASREAGSEQFF. CDR3 nucleotide sequence: TGTGCCAGCAGAGAAGCGGGTAGTGAGCAGTTCTTC.

This clonotype appeared many times. In DNA form, the CDR3 reads TGTGCCAGCAGCTTAGTGGCTAGCGGGGGAGGCCACAAGACCCAGTACTTC. Translation: CASSLVASGGGHKTQYF. The chain has TRBV7-2 and TRBJ2-5; 10 positions match TRBD2. The V segment lost 1 base and the J segment 6 bases; nucleotides outside the gene matches: 11. This CDR3 is built from 17 residues. From germline, CDR1 is SGHTA and CDR2 FQGNSA.

This clonotype was picked up many times. The V gene is TRBV10-3, the J gene TRBJ1-1; 9 bases agree with TRBD1. The CDR3 is 13 amino acids. CDR1 and CDR2 from the germline V gene are ENHRY and SYGVKD. V shed 6 bases, J shed 3 bases, and the junction held 2 bases outside the gene matches. CDR3: CAIRTGGDTEAFF. The DNA of the CDR3 is TGTGCCATCAGAACAGGGGGCGACACTGAAGCTTTCTTT.

Concerning this clonotype itself: A read error may explain this, as a much larger clone is one base away. The conserved phenylalanine or tryptophan normally closing the CDR3 is absent here, so this likely arose from a read error. V is TRBV5-6 and J is TRBJ2-5, with 12 bases fitting TRBD2. CDR1 SGHDT and CDR2 YYEEEE come from the germline V gene. The V and J ends lost 4 bases and 1 base, in that order; junction bases with no gene match: 2. This CDR3 has 15 amino acids. CDR3 sequence (DNA): TGTGCCAGCAGCGGACTAGCGGGGACCCAAGAGACCCAGTACTAC. Residues: CASSGLAGTQETQYY.

This clonotype has at least ten counts. The chain employs TRBV13 and TRBJ2-4; D unresolved. The CDR3 is made up of 13 amino acids. Per germline, CDR1 PRHDT and CDR2 FYEKMQ (reference sequence). V was cut by 0 bases and J by 4 bases, with 4 bases left in between. The CDR3 is CASSLGRKNIQYF. The CDR3 DNA follows: TGTGCCAGCAGCTTAGGGCGGAAAAACATTCAGTACTTC.

There are many counts of this clonotype. This chain connects TRBV12-3 or TRBV12-4 to TRBJ2-1; 8 nucleotides line up with TRBD2. Unmatched junction bases numbered 14, after V lost 6 bases and J lost 10 bases. This CDR3 spans 15 amino acids. CDR3 residues: CASSPGGKRVLEQFF. The DNA of the CDR3 is TGTGCCAGCAGCCCGGGAGGGAAGAGGGTCTTAGAGCAGTTCTTC.

This clonotype was counted between two and nine times. This rearrangement joins TRBV5-1 to TRBJ1-2, with TRBD1 as a possible D gene (5 bases). The V and J ends lost 1 base and 8 bases respectively, with 30 bases between them. The CDR3 has 19 residues. CDR1 is SGHRS, CDR2 YFSETQ, per germline. CDR3: CASSLLAQGVPSRHVGYTF. The CDR3 DNA reads as TGCGCCAGCAGCTTGCTTGCGCAGGGTGTCCCTAGTAGGCATGTCGGCTACACCTTC.

Points on this clonotype: A read error is the likely source, as a far larger clone sits one nucleotide away. This chain uses TRBV6-2 or TRBV6-3 with TRBJ1-2, with TRBD1 matching over 7 bases. The CDR3 covers 12 residues. Germline V gives CDR1 MNHEY, CDR2 SVGEGT. In nucleotides, the CDR3 is TGTGCCAGCAACCCCAGGGGGTCTAGCTACGCCTTC. Translation: CASNPRGSSYAF.

Many counts were recorded for this clonotype. This chain connects TRBV5-5 to TRBJ2-1; D gene ambiguous. The CDR3 length is 15 residues. V was trimmed by 2 bases and J by 0 bases, leaving 9 bases between them. The germline V gene has CDR1 SGHKS and CDR2 YYEKEE (reference sequence). CDR3 bases: TGTGCCAGCAGCTTTGACGGTTCCTCCTACAATGAGCAGTTCTTC. Amino acids: CASSFDGSSYNEQFF.

This clonotype occurred many times. This CDR3 reads CASSEYGGRGSYNEQFF. The CDR3 nucleotides are TGTGCCAGCAGTGAATATGGGGGGCGGGGGTCCTACAATGAGCAGTTCTTC. This chain links TRBV25-1 with TRBJ2-1; tentative D call: TRBD2 (7 bases). Between the trimmed V and J ends, which lost 0 bases and 1 base, there was a span of 13 bases. The CDR3 length is 17 residues. Germline CDR1 and CDR2: MGHDK and SYGVNS.

This clonotype was counted at least ten times. The chain links TRBV20-1 to TRBJ2-2; the D gene could be TRBD1 or TRBD2 (5 bases each). The ends were cut back, 4 bases at V and 0 bases at J, with 12 bases in the middle. CDR1 and CDR2 (germline): DFQATT, SNEGSKA (reference sequence). The CDR3 sequence is 15 residues long. CDR3 bases: TGCAGTGCTACCACCGGGACCCCGAACACCGGGGAGCTGTTTTTT. Translated: CSATTGTPNTGELFF.

The chain carries TRBV28 and TRBJ1-4; possible D gene TRBD1, 6 bases. Trimming stripped 2 bases from V and 5 bases from J, with 9 bases between. CDR1 is MDHEN, CDR2 SYDVKM, per germline. CDR3 size: 14 residues. This chain's CDR3 is CASSLQGRNEKLFF. CDR3 in DNA: TGTGCCAGCAGTTTACAGGGGCGAAATGAAAAACTGTTTTTT.

In this sample, this clonotype turned up many times. This chain uses TRBV4-3 with TRBJ2-7, with 8 bases matching TRBD2. The germline gives CDR1 LGHNA, CDR2 YSLEER. V shed 0 bases and J 4 bases; nucleotides not matched to a gene: 11. The CDR3 loop spans 17 amino acids. The CDR3 nucleotides are TGCGCCAGCAGCCAAGATTGGGGAGCGGGAGTGGGGTACGAGCAGTACTTC. Protein product: CASSQDWGAGVGYEQYF.

This clonotype was detected ten times or more. J is TRBJ2-5 and V is TRBV18; 9 bases are a match to TRBD1. After removal of 4 bases from V and 1 base from J, the junction contained 13 bases not matched to a gene. CDR3 size: 18 residues. CDR1 and CDR2 from the germline V gene are KGHSH and LQKENI. CDR3 amino acids: CASSRGIQGAFVQETQYF. The CDR3 DNA reads TGTGCCAGCTCACGGGGGATACAGGGGGCTTTCGTCCAAGAGACCCAGTACTTC.

This clonotype was recorded many times. The CDR3 region has the DNA TGTGCCAGCAGTTTAAGGTCTTCCCAGAATTACGAGCAGTACTTC. Its translation is CASSLRSSQNYEQYF. The chain employs TRBV12-3 or TRBV12-4 and TRBJ2-7, with D unresolved. The V end was cut by 2 bases, the J end by 4 bases, with 15 bases between. The CDR3 spans 15 residues.

This clonotype was detected ten times or more. The J gene is TRBJ2-7, the V gene TRBV9, with 11 positions matching TRBD2. V dropped 0 bases and J dropped 7; count of bases not matched to a gene: 6. There are 15 residues in the CDR3. The germline V gene encodes CDR1 SGDLS and CDR2 YYNGEE. In DNA, the CDR3 is TGTGCCAGCAGCGTAGGAGCACTAGCGGGAGTTGAGCAGTACTTC. It translates to CASSVGALAGVEQYF.

This clonotype showed up many times. The gene calls are TRBV19 and TRBJ2-1; D might be TRBD1 (5 bases). The CDR3 spans 16 residues. V was cut by 3 bases and J by 5 bases, with 17 bases left in between. Germline values: CDR1 LNHDA, CDR2 SQIVND (reference sequence). This CDR3 reads CASSIYLRDSNNEQFF. As DNA, the CDR3 is TGTGCCAGTAGTATCTACCTCCGAGACAGCAACAATGAGCAGTTCTTC.